The 26 T cell receptor beta chains reported below all come from one sample, sequenced in a study of T cell responses to AZD1222 COVID-19 vaccine. Method: immunoSEQ multiplex PCR; TCRdb's copy keeps in-frame clones and lacks some. The sample gives roughly 180,000 clones, 94% of which show up once; 1.5% to 2% is in the top ten. The material sequenced was peripheral blood, taken 28 days after the second AZD1222 dose. These receptors originate from an adult who received the AZD1222 COVID-19 vaccine.

This clone was detected only once. This chain uses TRBV7-8 with TRBJ2-1, with 9 bases that match TRBD2. J lost 9 bases, V lost 1 base, and 7 bases had no gene match. This CDR3 spans 15 amino acids. The germline CDR1 and CDR2 sequences are SGHVS and FQNEAQ. CDR3 region: CASSLGREGRVEQFF. In nucleotides, the CDR3 is TGTGCCAGCAGCTTAGGGCGGGAGGGTAGAGTTGAGCAGTTCTTC. Together with reference TRBV7-8 and TRBJ2-1, the CDR3 gives the full variable domain: GAGVSQSPRYKVAKRGQDVALRCDPISGHVSLFWYQQALGQGPEFLTYFQNEAQLDKSGLPSDRFFAERPEGSVSTLKIQRTQQEDSAVYLCASSLGREGRVEQFFGPGTRLTVL.

The chain couples TRBV6-6 to TRBJ1-1, with D hard to call. The germline V and J ends were trimmed by 5 bases and 1 base, with 11 bases remaining between them. This CDR3 comprises 14 residues. CDR1 is MNHNY, CDR2 SVGAGI, per germline (reference sequence). The CDR3 coding sequence is TGTGCCAGCAGTGTCCAGCCATGGAACACTGAAGCTTTCTTT. Translated: CASSVQPWNTEAFF.

This chain links TRBV5-6 with TRBJ1-1; no firm D call. V dropped 0 bases and J dropped 4 bases, with 10 bases sitting between them. Germline V gives CDR1 SGHDT, CDR2 YYEEEE. This CDR3 has 14 residues. The CDR3 nucleotides are TGTGCCAGCAGCTTGGGGGCGAGGAGCACTGAAGCTTTCTTT. It is translated as CASSLGARSTEAFF.

This chain joins TRBV11-2 and TRBJ1-6; D may be TRBD1 (5 bases). The CDR3 length is 15 residues. Germline loops: CDR1 SGHAT, CDR2 FQNNGV. V shed 1 base and J shed 2 bases, with 6 bases lying between them. CDR3 protein: CASSLARAYNSPLHF. Here the CDR3 DNA reads TGTGCCAGCAGCTTAGCCAGGGCCTATAATTCACCCCTCCACTTT.

J is TRBJ1-1 and V is TRBV7-9; weak D call: TRBD1 (6 bases). The CDR3 spans 15 residues. The germline CDR1 and CDR2 sequences are SEHNR and FQNEAQ (reference sequence). Trimming took 2 bases from V and 1 from J, leaving 11 bases between them. The DNA for the CDR3 is TGTGCCAGCAGCTTATCCCAGGGGAGGAACACTGAAGCTTTCTTT. Its translation is CASSLSQGRNTEAFF.

The chain joins TRBV5-4 to TRBJ1-2, with TRBD1 identical over 8 bases. V dropped 4 bases and J dropped 8; count of bases not matched to a gene: 10. This CDR3 has 14 residues. Per germline, CDR1 SGHNT and CDR2 YYREEE (reference sequence). The DNA of the CDR3 is TGTGCCAGCAGCGCCTGGACAGGGTATTACGGCTACACCTTC. Amino acids: CASSAWTGYYGYTF.

The CDR3 loop is CASSLPFEQIYGYTF. CDR3 nucleotides: TGTGCCAGCAGCCTACCATTTGAACAGATCTATGGCTACACCTTC. The chain employs TRBV28 and TRBJ1-2; D is uncertain. CDR3 length equals 15 residues. The germline V gene encodes CDR1 MDHEN and CDR2 SYDVKM. Trimming removed 6 bases at V and 4 bases at J, with 18 bases between.

The chain combines TRBV5-1 with TRBJ1-6, with 8 bases lining up with TRBD1. Trimming removed 0 bases from V and 7 bases from J; junction bases left unmatched: 9. Germline V CDR1 and CDR2: SGHRS, YFSETQ. The CDR3 runs 17 residues. CDR3 sequence: CASSLALTGGPNSPLHF. CDR3 nucleotide sequence: TGCGCCAGCAGCTTGGCCCTAACAGGGGGACCGAATTCACCCCTCCACTTT.

The V call is TRBV29-1, the J call TRBJ2-2, with D perhaps matching TRBD1 (6 bases). Between the trimmed V and J ends, which lost 7 bases and 2 bases, there was a span of 11 bases. The CDR3 is 13 amino acids. The V gene's germline CDR1 is SQVTM and CDR2 ANQGSEA. CDR3 amino acids: CSAGTPNTGELFF. DNA of the CDR3: TGCAGCGCCGGGACACCCAACACCGGGGAGCTGTTTTTT.

The chain combines TRBV7-8 with TRBJ1-1, with TRBD1 as a possible D gene (6 bases). CDR3 length: 16 amino acids. CDR1 SGHVS and CDR2 FQNEAQ come from the germline V gene. The V gene lost 1 base and the J gene lost 0 bases, with 12 bases spanning the gap. For the CDR3, the DNA is TGTGCCAGCAGCTTAGGGGGGGGCAGAGTGAACACTGAAGCTTTCTTT. It encodes CASSLGGGRVNTEAFF.

The V and J genes are TRBV7-2 and TRBJ1-2; 8 nucleotides align to TRBD1. The V gene's germline CDR1 is SGHTA and CDR2 FQGNSA. The CDR3 loop spans 16 amino acids. V lost 0 bases and J lost 8; bases outside the gene matches: 11. In DNA form, the CDR3 reads TGTGCCAGCAGCTTAGCGACCCCGGGACAGGTTGGAGGCTACACCTTC. The encoded protein is CASSLATPGQVGGYTF.

This clone was detected once. V usage is TRBV23-1 and J usage is TRBJ1-5; D unclear. TRBV23-1 is an ORF, and what it does is uncertain. This CDR3 is 13 amino acids long. V gave up 1 base and J gave up 4 bases, with 5 bases separating them. DNA for the CDR3: TGCGCCAGCAGTCAATTGGGAAATCAGCCCCAGCATTTT. Its translation: CASSQLGNQPQHF.

This chain links TRBV29-1 with TRBJ1-5; D might be TRBD1 (6 bases). Deletions cut 4 bases from V and 3 bases from J, with 7 bases between. This CDR3 contains 12 residues. Germline V gene lookup returns CDR1 SQVTM and CDR2 ANQGSEA. In DNA, the CDR3 is TGCAGCGTTGCAGGGGTCAATCAGCCCCAGCATTTT. As protein: CSVAGVNQPQHF.

V is TRBV7-9 and J is TRBJ2-4; D gene unclear. The V gene lost 0 bases and the J gene lost 0 bases, with 6 bases spanning the gap. The CDR3 covers 15 residues. CDR1 is SEHNR and CDR2 is FQNEAQ in the germline V gene (reference sequence). The DNA for the CDR3 is TGTGCCAGCAGCTTAGCTTCGCTAGCCAAAAACATTCAGTACTTC. This codes for CASSLASLAKNIQYF.

The chain carries TRBV2 and TRBJ1-2; no definite D call. The CDR3 has 14 amino acids. Germline loops: CDR1 SNHLY, CDR2 FYNNEI. The germline V and J ends were trimmed by 5 bases and 6 bases, with 16 bases remaining between them. Here the CDR3 DNA reads TGTGCCAGCAGTCCTGGGGTTGGTTCTGATGGCTACACCTTC. Its protein is CASSPGVGSDGYTF.

V is TRBV5-4 and J is TRBJ1-5; D gene uncertain. The CDR3 extends over 15 amino acids. V lost 0 bases, J lost 0 bases, and 7 bases lay in between. Germline loops: CDR1 SGHNT, CDR2 YYREEE (reference sequence). The CDR3: CASSLEPNSNQPQHF. The CDR3 nucleotides are TGTGCCAGCAGCTTGGAACCGAATAGCAATCAGCCCCAGCATTTT.

The chain uses TRBV7-9 and TRBJ2-7; 8 bases agree with TRBD2. The CDR3 extends over 16 amino acids. Germline assignment: CDR1 SEHNR and CDR2 FQNEAQ (reference sequence). J lost 3 bases, V lost 5 bases, and 12 bases had no gene match. CDR3 loop: CASSPGYSGDNYEQYF. In nucleotides, the CDR3 is TGTGCCAGCAGCCCAGGGTATAGCGGGGATAACTACGAGCAGTACTTC.

The chain recombines TRBV3-1 (or the pseudogene TRBV3-2) with TRBJ1-4; perhaps TRBD1 as D (5 bases). The CDR3 covers 14 residues. In germline, CDR1 is LGHDT, CDR2 YNNKEL (reference sequence). The V end lost 4 bases, the J end lost 4 bases, and 10 bases lay between the germline ends. CDR3: CASSPGLDNEKLFF. CDR3 coding DNA: TGTGCCAGCAGCCCGGGACTAGATAATGAAAAACTGTTTTTT.

The chain employs TRBV13 and TRBJ2-6; a weak D match, TRBD2 (6 bases). The germline V and J ends were trimmed by 5 bases and 0 bases, with 17 bases remaining between them. The CDR3 loop spans 18 amino acids. Germline V gene data show CDR1 as PRHDT and CDR2 as FYEKMQ (reference sequence). CDR3 nucleotides: TGTGCCAGCAGCCCATGGGGGGAGAAAAGCTCTGGGGCCAACGTCCTGACTTTC. It translates to CASSPWGEKSSGANVLTF.

The rearrangement uses TRBV3-1 (or the pseudogene TRBV3-2) and TRBJ1-1; D is undetermined. Trimming stripped 1 base from V and 7 bases from J, with 10 bases between. Germline V CDR1 and CDR2: LGHDT, YNNKEL (reference sequence). The CDR3 sequence is 13 residues long. CDR3 amino acids: CASSQGLTYEAFF. CDR3 nucleotides: TGTGCCAGCAGCCAAGGTCTAACGTATGAAGCTTTCTTT.

The chain combines TRBV7-9 with TRBJ2-7; either TRBD1 or TRBD2 may fit D (5 bases each). The V gene's germline CDR1 is SEHNR and CDR2 FQNEAQ (reference sequence). This CDR3 comprises 19 residues. The ends were cut back, 4 bases at V and 4 bases at J, with 29 bases in the middle. The CDR3: CASSSEALYRDLLSYEQYF. CDR3 coding DNA: TGTGCCAGCAGCTCCGAGGCCCTTTACCGGGACCTCTTAAGTTACGAGCAGTACTTC.

The rearrangement joins TRBV6-2 or TRBV6-3 to TRBJ1-1; D not resolved. Germline loops: CDR1 MNHEY, CDR2 SVGEGT. V lost 5 bases to trimming and J lost 3 bases, with 7 bases between them. The CDR3 loop spans 12 amino acids. The CDR3 region is CASSNTYTEAFF. CDR3 nucleotide sequence: TGTGCCAGCAGTAACACATACACTGAAGCTTTCTTT.

This clone is a singleton in its sample. The rearrangement uses TRBV28 and TRBJ1-5; 8 bases match TRBD1. This CDR3 spans 15 amino acids. CDR1 and CDR2 from the germline V gene are MDHEN and SYDVKM. The trim removed 5 bases at V and 9 bases at J, leaving 12 bases unmatched. CDR3 coding DNA: TGTGCCAGCAGTCAGTCGGGACAGGTTGGTCGGCCCCAGCATTTT. Residues: CASSQSGQVGRPQHF.

The gene calls are TRBV18 and TRBJ2-7, with 9 bases lining up with TRBD1. This CDR3 is 13 amino acids long. Per germline, CDR1 KGHSH and CDR2 LQKENI. Unmatched junction bases numbered 3, after V lost 5 bases and J lost 4 bases. As DNA, the CDR3 is TGTGCCAGCTCAAAGGACAGGGGATACGAGCAGTACTTC. Amino acid sequence: CASSKDRGYEQYF.

The sample holds one count of this clone. V usage is TRBV15 and J usage is TRBJ1-1; a possible D gene is TRBD1 (5 bases). This CDR3 region has 15 residues. Trimming pared 3 bases from V and 2 bases from J, leaving 13 bases between. Germline V lookup: CDR1 LNHNV, CDR2 YYDKDF (reference sequence). CDR3 sequence reads: CATSRGGLRNTEAFF. The CDR3 coding sequence is TGTGCCACCAGCAGGGGGGGACTGAGAAACACTGAAGCTTTCTTT.

The chain employs TRBV6-6 and TRBJ2-3; 14 bases are a match to TRBD2. Per the germline V gene, CDR1 is MNHNY and CDR2 is SVGAGI (reference sequence). The CDR3 runs 16 residues. V was clipped by 5 bases and J by 5 bases; unmatched bases: 6. The CDR3 spells CASSRGLAGGLDTQYF. The CDR3 DNA is TGTGCCAGCAGTCGAGGACTAGCGGGAGGTCTAGATACGCAGTATTTT.